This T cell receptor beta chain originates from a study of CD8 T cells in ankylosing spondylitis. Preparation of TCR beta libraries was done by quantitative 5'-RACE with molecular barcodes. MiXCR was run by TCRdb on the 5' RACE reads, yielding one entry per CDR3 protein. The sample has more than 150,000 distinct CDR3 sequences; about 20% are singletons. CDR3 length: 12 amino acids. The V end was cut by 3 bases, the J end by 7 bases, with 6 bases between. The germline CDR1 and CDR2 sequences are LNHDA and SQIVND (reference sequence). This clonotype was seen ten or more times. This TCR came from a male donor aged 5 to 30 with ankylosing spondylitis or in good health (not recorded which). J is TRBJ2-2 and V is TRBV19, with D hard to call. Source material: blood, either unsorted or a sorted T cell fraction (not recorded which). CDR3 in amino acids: CASSILVGELFF. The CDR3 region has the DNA TGTGCCAGTAGTATTCTGGTCGGGGAGCTGTTTTTT.